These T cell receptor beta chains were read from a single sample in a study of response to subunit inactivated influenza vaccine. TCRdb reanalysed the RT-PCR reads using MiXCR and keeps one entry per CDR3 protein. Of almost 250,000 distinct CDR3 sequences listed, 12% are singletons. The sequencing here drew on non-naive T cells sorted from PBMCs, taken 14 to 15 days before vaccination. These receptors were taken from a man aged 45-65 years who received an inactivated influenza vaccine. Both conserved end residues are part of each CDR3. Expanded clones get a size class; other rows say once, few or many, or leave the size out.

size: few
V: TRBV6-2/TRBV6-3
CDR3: CASSYRLQTQYF

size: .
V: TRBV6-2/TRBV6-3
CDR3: CASSYLGRGELFF

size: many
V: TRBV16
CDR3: CASSRGQGSYEQYF

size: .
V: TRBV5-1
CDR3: CASSLAAGGPHEQYF

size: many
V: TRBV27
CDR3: CASSLTGSENTEAFF

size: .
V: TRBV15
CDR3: CATSTRLARGRVKNIQYF

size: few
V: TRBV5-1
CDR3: CASSPGTGGAETQYF

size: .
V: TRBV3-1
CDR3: CASGENEQYF

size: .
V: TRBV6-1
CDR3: CASSPGTGALVYTF

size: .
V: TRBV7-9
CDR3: CASSLFQGDANTGELFF

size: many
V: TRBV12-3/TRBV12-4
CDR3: CASRDSFSGANVLTF

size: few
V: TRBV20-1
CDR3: CSANGAGWADTQYF

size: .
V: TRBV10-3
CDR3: CAISLRTTGYEQYF

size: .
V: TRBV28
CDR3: CASSSLAGGRSGANVLTF

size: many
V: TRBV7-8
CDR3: CASSLVFRLAVNEQFF

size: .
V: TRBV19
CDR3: CATVKTSGANVLTF

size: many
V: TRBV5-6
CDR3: CASSPGLKTSTDTQYF

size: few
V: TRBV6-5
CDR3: CASSYSGGPNEQFF

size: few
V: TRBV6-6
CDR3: CASGRRGGYTF

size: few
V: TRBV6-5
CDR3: CASSHLTGGDYEQYF

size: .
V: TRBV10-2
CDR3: CATTSGTALYEQYF

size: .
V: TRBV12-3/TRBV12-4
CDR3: CASSEGVEDTQYF

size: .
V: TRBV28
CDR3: CASRRQGITYEQYF

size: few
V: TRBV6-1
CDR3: CASSRLAWSSYNEQFF

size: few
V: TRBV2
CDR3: CASRPGTAKETQYF

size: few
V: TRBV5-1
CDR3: CASSLAGTGNNEQFF